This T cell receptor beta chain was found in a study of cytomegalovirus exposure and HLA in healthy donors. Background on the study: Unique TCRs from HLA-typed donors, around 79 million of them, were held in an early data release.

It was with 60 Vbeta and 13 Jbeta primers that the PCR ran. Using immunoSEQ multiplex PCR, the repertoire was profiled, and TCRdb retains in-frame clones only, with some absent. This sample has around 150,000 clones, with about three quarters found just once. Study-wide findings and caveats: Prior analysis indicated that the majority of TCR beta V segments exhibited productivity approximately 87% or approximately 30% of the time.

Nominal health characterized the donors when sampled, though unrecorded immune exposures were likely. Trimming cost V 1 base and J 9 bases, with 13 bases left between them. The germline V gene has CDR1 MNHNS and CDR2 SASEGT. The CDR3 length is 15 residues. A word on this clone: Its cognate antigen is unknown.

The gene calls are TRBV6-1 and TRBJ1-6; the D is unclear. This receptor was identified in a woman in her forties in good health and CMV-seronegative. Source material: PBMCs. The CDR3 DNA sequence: TGTGCCAGCAGTGAAGGGGGTTTGGAGGTTTCACCCCTCCACTTT. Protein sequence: CASSEGGLEVSPLHF.